The TCR beta chain described here comes from a study of T-cell reconstitution after alpha-beta-depleted transplantation in children. General study results and limits: Surviving recipient T cells and thymic progenitors underlay high day-60 TCRbeta diversity in some patients. Newly generated T cells supplied most T-cell counts and diversity one year post-transplant. At around two months after transplant, the alpha-beta T cells were reportedly derived from several hundred expanded clones that came from non-depleted graft cells.

This sample's TCRbeta library carried unique molecular identifier barcodes. In TCRdb, the PCR reads were re-called with MiXCR into one record per CDR3 protein. The sample shows hundreds of thousands of distinct CDR3 sequences, about an eighth of them seen only once. This clonotype was recorded a few times. Its antigen is currently unknown. The V gene lost 6 bases and the J gene lost 3 bases, with 12 bases spanning the gap. The CDR3 covers 12 residues. Per germline, CDR1 GTSNPN and CDR2 SVGIG (reference sequence). The chain carries TRBV30 and TRBJ2-7; unclear D gene. Sequenced material: PBMCs, taken before TCRalphabeta/CD19-depleted stem cell transplant. The source of this sequence is a girl aged 2 to 9 with congenital amegakaryocytic thrombocytopenia, due to receive a stem cell transplant. The CDR3 DNA follows: TGTGCCTGTGGGGTGGGGTACTACGAGCAGTACTTC. Protein sequence: CACGVGYYEQYF.